This TCR beta chain was sequenced during a study of T cell responses to AZD1222 COVID-19 vaccine. On this clone itself: What it recognizes is unknown.

General study findings and limits: The donor group comprised mostly white British people and more females; the analysis possibly underestimated clonal diversity. Spike-specific TCR breadth rose after two AZD1222 doses, and depth rose as well. Seropositive status at baseline applied to only six AZD1222 recipients.

CDR3 length: 16 residues. CDR1 is MNHNS and CDR2 is SASEGT in the germline V gene. V lost 4 bases, J lost 0 bases, and 16 bases lay in between. TCRdb keeps only in-frame clones here, not all; method: immunoSEQ multiplex PCR. Of some 200,000 clones listed, 91% were seen once; the top ten hold approximately 1.7%. Timing groups of about 4 and about 12 weeks for second doses were pooled. This chain links TRBV6-1 with TRBJ2-7; no reliable D call. This TCR was sampled from an adult who received the AZD1222 COVID-19 vaccine. The sample here was peripheral blood, taken 28 days after the second AZD1222 dose. CDR3 DNA: TGTGCCAGCAGTGGCTCTGGGTGGACCCACTCCTACGAGCAGTACTTC. Residues: CASSGSGWTHSYEQYF.